Sequencing of this T cell receptor (beta chain) was carried out in a study of spatial heterogeneity in lung cancer. This clonotype was counted between two and nine times. TCRdb redid the calling of the 5' RACE reads with MiXCR, one entry per CDR3 protein. In the table there are 50,000 to 65,000 distinct CDR3 sequences, approximately 8.9% of which are singletons. The time point is: sample taken at primary tumor resection. Sequencing of whole RNA from tumor, nontumor lung or frozen PBMC involved no sorting. Samples came from roughly 72 TRACERx patients with untreated early-stage lung cancer. This CDR3 region has 13 residues. Germline-derived CDR1 and CDR2 are ENHRY and SYGVKD. Trimming left V 1 base short and J 1 base short, with 4 bases between.

The V call is TRBV10-3, the J call TRBJ1-1; D is ambiguous. The sequenced sample was PBMCs, obtained at surgery. The TCR originated in a female donor with early-stage non-small cell lung cancer. CDR3 loop: CAISEWANTEAFF. CDR3 coding DNA: TGTGCCATCAGTGAGTGGGCGAACACTGAAGCTTTCTTT.